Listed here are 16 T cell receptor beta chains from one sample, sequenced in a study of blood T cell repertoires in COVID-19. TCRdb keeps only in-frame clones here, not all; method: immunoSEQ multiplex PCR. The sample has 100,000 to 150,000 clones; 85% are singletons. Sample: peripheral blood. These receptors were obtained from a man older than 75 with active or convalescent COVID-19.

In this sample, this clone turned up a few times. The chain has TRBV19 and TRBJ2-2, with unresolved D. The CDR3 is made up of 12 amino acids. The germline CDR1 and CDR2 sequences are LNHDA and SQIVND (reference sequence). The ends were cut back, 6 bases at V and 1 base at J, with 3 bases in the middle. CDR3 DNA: TGTGCCAGTAGCCGGAACACCGGGGAGCTGTTTTTT. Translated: CASSRNTGELFF.

CDR3 nucleotides: TGTGCCAGCAGGCCGGGACAGCTTTTAGGTGGCTACACCTTC. Its protein product is CASRPGQLLGGYTF. The V and J genes are TRBV6-5 and TRBJ1-2; 7 bases line up with TRBD1. The CDR3 is 14 residues long. CDR1 is MNHEY, CDR2 SVGAGI, per germline. V lost 6 bases, J lost 7 bases, and 11 bases stayed unmatched.

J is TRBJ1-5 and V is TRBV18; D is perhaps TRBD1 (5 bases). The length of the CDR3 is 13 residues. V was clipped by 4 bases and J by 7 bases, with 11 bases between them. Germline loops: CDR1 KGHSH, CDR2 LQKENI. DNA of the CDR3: TGTGCCAGCTCACGGGACGGGGGGCAGCCCCAGCATTTT. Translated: CASSRDGGQPQHF.

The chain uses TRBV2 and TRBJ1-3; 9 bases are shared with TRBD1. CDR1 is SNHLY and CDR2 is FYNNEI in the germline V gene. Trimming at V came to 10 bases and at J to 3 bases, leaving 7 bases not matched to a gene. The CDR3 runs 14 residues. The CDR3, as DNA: TGTGCCATCCTAAAGACAGGGGGTGGAAACACCATATATTTT. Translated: CAILKTGGGNTIYF.

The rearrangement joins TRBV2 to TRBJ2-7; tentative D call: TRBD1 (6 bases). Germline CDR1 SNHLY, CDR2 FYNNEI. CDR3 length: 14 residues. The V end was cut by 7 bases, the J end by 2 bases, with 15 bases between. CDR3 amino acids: CASNPQTGPYEQYF. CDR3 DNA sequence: TGTGCCAGCAACCCCCAGACAGGACCCTACGAGCAGTACTTC.

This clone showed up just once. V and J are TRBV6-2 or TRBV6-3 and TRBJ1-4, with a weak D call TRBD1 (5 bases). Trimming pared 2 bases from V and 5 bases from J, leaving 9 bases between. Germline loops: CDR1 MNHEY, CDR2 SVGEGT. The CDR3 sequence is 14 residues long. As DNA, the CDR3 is TGTGCCAGCAGTTACGGGGGGGAGAATGAAAAACTGTTTTTT. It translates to CASSYGGENEKLFF.

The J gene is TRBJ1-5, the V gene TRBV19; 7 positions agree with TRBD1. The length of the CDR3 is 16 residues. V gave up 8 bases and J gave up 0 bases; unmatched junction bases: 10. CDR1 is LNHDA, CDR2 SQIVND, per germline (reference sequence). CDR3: CASRNRDSNSNQPQHF. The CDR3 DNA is TGTGCCAGTCGCAATAGGGACAGTAATAGCAATCAGCCCCAGCATTTT.

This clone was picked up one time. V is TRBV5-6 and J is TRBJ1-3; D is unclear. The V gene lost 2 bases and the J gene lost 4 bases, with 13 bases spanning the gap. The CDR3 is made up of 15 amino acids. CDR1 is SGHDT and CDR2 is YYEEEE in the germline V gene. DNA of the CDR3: TGTGCCAGCAGCTTTTGGCAGGTGGCAGGAAACACCATATATTTT. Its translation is CASSFWQVAGNTIYF.

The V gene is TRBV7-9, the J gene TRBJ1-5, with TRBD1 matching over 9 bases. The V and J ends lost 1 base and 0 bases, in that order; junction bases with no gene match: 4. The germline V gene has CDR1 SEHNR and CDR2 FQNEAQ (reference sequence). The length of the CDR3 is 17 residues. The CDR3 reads CASSLGGQGLSNQPQHF. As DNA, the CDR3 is TGTGCCAGCAGCTTAGGGGGACAGGGCCTTAGCAATCAGCCCCAGCATTTT.

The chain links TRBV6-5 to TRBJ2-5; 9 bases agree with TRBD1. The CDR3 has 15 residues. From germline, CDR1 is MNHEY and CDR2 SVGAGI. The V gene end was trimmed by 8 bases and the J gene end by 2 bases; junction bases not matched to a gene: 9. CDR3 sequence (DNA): TGTGCCAGCTCCCTGGACAGGGGTAGACAAGAGACCCAGTACTTC. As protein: CASSLDRGRQETQYF.

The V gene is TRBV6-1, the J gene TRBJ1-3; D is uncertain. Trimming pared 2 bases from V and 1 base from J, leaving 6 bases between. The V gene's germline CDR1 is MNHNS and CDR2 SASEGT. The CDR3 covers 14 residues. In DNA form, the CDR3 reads TGTGCCAGCAGTGAATCCTTATCTGGAAACACCATATATTTT. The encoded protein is CASSESLSGNTIYF.

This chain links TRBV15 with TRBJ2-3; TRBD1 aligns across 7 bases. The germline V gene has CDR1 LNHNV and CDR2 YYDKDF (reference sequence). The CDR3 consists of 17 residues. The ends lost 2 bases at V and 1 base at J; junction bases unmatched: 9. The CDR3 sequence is CATSRRTGAPGTDTQYF. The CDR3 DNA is TGTGCCACCAGCAGACGTACAGGGGCCCCGGGCACAGATACGCAGTATTTT.

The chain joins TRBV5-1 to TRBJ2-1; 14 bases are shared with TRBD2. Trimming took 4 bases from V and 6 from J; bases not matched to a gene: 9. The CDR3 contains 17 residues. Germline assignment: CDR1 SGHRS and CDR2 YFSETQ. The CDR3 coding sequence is TGCGCCAGCAGCACCTTGACTAGCGGGAGGGCAGGCAATGAGCAGTTCTTC. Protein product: CASSTLTSGRAGNEQFF.

The CDR3 DNA reads as TGCGCCAGCAGCTTGGTCCCAGGGAAAAACACTGAAGCTTTCTTT. Its translation is CASSLVPGKNTEAFF. The V and J genes are TRBV5-1 and TRBJ1-1; weak D call: TRBD1 (5 bases). CDR3 length equals 15 residues. With 0 bases removed from V and 2 bases from J, the gap between germline ends came to 11 bases. From germline, CDR1 is SGHRS and CDR2 YFSETQ.

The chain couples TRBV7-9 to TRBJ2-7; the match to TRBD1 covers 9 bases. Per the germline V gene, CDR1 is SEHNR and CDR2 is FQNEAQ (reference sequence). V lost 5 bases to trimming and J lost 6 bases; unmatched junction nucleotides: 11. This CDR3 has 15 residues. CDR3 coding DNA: TGTGCCAGCAGCGTTACAGGGGGCGCTTGGGGCGAGCAGTACTTC. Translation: CASSVTGGAWGEQYF.

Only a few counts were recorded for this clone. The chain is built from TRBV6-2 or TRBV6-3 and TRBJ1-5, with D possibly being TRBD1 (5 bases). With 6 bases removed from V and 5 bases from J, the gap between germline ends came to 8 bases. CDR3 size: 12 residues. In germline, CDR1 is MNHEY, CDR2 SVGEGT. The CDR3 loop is CASSAGYQPQHF. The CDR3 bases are TGTGCCAGCAGCGCAGGGTATCAGCCCCAGCATTTT.